Below, one TCR beta chain is given with its context. What it binds is unknown. Germline CDR1 LGHNA, CDR2 YNFKEQ. CDR3 length equals 15 residues. V was shortened by 1 base and J by 0 bases, with 10 bases between the two germline ends. PCR primers comprised 60 Vbeta and 13 Jbeta primers. The repertoire was sequenced with immunoSEQ multiplex PCR; TCRdb's copy has only in-frame clones and lacks some. The top ten hold approximately 4.5% of the sample, which has over 100,000 clones, 77% seen once. The entry originates in a study of cytomegalovirus exposure and HLA in healthy donors. Study conclusions and caveats: Most TCR sequences proved rare, with some public TCRs found in many donors.

Sequencing was carried out using PBMCs. This TCR came from a male donor in good health and CMV-seropositive. The rearrangement links TRBV4-2 to TRBJ2-7; D unresolved. The CDR3 DNA reads TGTGCCAGCAGCCAAGCAGGTAAAGGCTCCTACGAGCAGTACTTC. Amino acid sequence: CASSQAGKGSYEQYF.